The 8 T cell receptor beta chains below all came from one sample that was sequenced in a study of Ad26.COV2.S vaccination and SARS-CoV-2 variants. Treatment denoted: over 15 received Ad26.COV2.S at low or high dose, single or two shots; 5 received placebo; per-sample allocation not given. Sampling took place 63 days after the first vaccine or placebo injection. The method was immunoSEQ multiplex PCR; TCRdb's version includes in-frame clones alone and lacks a portion of them. The profile covers about 320,000 clones, with more than 70% appearing a single time and roughly 2.1% taken by the ten largest. Sequencing was performed on peripheral blood, taken in a trial of Ad26.COV2.S vaccine versus placebo. Source of these receptors: a person aged 18-60 years who received the Ad26.COV2.S COVID-19 vaccine or a placebo.

This clone was counted once. J is TRBJ2-4 and V is TRBV4-2, with a possible D match to TRBD2 (5 bases). This CDR3 contains 17 residues. V was clipped by 3 bases and J by 1 base, with 16 bases between them. The germline V gene has CDR1 LGHNA and CDR2 YNFKEQ. The CDR3 sequence is CASSHHTKDWAKNIQYF. The CDR3, as DNA: TGTGCCAGCAGCCACCACACGAAGGACTGGGCCAAAAACATTCAGTACTTC.

The table lists this clone with a few counts. The chain recombines TRBV7-9 with TRBJ1-1, with 8 bases that match TRBD1. The CDR3 length is 15 residues. CDR1 and CDR2 from the germline V gene are SEHNR and FQNEAQ (reference sequence). V was clipped by 5 bases and J by 5 bases; unmatched bases: 10. The CDR3 loop reads CASSAPGGLGTEAFF. CDR3 nucleotides: TGTGCCAGCAGCGCCCCAGGGGGCTTAGGGACTGAAGCTTTCTTT.

This clone has just one count. The J gene is TRBJ1-3, the V gene TRBV9, with 7 bases lining up with TRBD1. V was pared by 6 bases and J by 2 bases, with 11 bases of the junction left unmatched. CDR3 length equals 16 residues. CDR1 is SGDLS and CDR2 is YYNGEE in the germline V gene. The CDR3, as DNA: TGTGCCAGCACCAGGGGGGCAGGGAAGGCTGGAAACACCATATATTTT. It is translated as CASTRGAGKAGNTIYF.

The CDR3 coding sequence is TGCGCCAGCAGCCAAGAAGCCCGGGCGGCCGGTGCCTACAATGAGCAGTTCTTC. Amino acids: CASSQEARAAGAYNEQFF. The chain joins TRBV4-3 to TRBJ2-1, with D unresolved. This CDR3 contains 18 residues. Germline values: CDR1 LGHNA, CDR2 YSLEER. V was cut by 0 bases and J by 2 bases, with 17 bases left in between.

The table lists this clone with a count of one. This same CDR3 is encoded by further DNA sequences in the sample. The chain recombines TRBV19 with TRBJ2-7; possibly TRBD1 or TRBD2 for D (5 bases each). Looked up from germline, CDR1 is LNHDA and CDR2 is SQIVND (reference sequence). Between the trimmed V and J ends, which lost 7 bases and 6 bases, there was a span of 19 bases. The CDR3 length is 14 residues. The CDR3 sequence: CASTLLRDVSEQYF. The CDR3 nucleotides read TGTGCCAGTACTCTACTCCGGGACGTGAGCGAGCAGTACTTC.

The V gene is TRBV30, the J gene TRBJ2-5, with D hard to call. The germline gives CDR1 GTSNPN, CDR2 SVGIG (reference sequence). Trimming shortened V by 0 bases and J by 5 bases, and 13 bases separated the two germline ends. The CDR3 loop spans 14 amino acids. CDR3 nucleotide sequence: TGTGCCTGGAGTGTAGGTCTTGGTTCTGAGACCCAGTACTTC. Its translation: CAWSVGLGSETQYF.

The genes are TRBV7-9 and TRBJ1-2; D unresolved. Germline V lookup: CDR1 SEHNR, CDR2 FQNEAQ (reference sequence). This CDR3 spans 15 amino acids. The ends were cut back, 1 base at V and 2 bases at J, with 11 bases in the middle. CDR3 amino acids: CASSLDYSTNYGYTF. CDR3 bases: TGTGCCAGCAGCTTAGATTACAGCACCAACTATGGCTACACCTTC.

V and J are TRBV5-1 and TRBJ1-3, with D uncertain. The CDR3 length is 17 residues. Germline CDR1 and CDR2: SGHRS and YFSETQ. Trimming pared 0 bases from V and 0 bases from J, leaving 13 bases between. The CDR3 region has the DNA TGCGCCAGCAGCTTGGCCGAGCCGGGGAGCTCTGGAAACACCATATATTTT. Amino acid sequence: CASSLAEPGSSGNTIYF. Supplemented by reference TRBV5-1 and TRBJ1-3, the full variable domain reads KAGVTQTPRYLIKTRGQQVTLSCSPISGHRSVSWYQQTPGQGLQFLFEYFSETQRNKGNFPGRFSGRQFSNSRSEMNVSTLELGDSALYLCASSLAEPGSSGNTIYFGEGSWLTVV.